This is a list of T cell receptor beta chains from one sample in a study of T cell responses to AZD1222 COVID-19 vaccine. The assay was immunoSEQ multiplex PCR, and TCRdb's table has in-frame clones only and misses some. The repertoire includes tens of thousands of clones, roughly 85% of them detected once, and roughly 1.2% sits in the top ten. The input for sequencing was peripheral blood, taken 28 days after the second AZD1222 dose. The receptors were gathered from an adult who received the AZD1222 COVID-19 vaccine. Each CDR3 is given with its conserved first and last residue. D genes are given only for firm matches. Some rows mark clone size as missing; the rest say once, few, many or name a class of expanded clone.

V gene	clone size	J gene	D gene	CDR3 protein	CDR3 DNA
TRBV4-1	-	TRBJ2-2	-	CASSRGPRGTGELFF	TGCGCCAGCAGCCGCGGACCCCGTGGCACCGGGGAGCTGTTTTTT
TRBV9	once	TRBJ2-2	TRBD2	CASSPQWSGTNTGELFF	TGTGCCAGCAGCCCCCAATGGAGCGGGACGAACACCGGGGAGCTGTTTTTT
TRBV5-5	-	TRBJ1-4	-	CASSLGVTNEKLFF	TGTGCCAGCAGCTTGGGGGTGACTAATGAAAAACTGTTTTTT
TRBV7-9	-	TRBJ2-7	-	CASSLSGSPEQYF	TGTGCCAGCAGCTTATCAGGGTCCCCCGAGCAGTACTTC
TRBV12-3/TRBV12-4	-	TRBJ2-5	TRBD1	CASRGTGQETQYF	TGTGCCAGCAGGGGGACAGGCCAAGAGACCCAGTACTTC
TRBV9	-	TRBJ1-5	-	CASSFSYSNQPQHF	TGTGCCAGCAGCTTTAGCTATAGCAATCAGCCCCAGCATTTT
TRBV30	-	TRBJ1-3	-	CAWSVKDSGNTIYF	TGTGCCTGGAGTGTTAAGGACTCTGGAAACACCATATATTTT
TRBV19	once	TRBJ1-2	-	CASSIDRKDYGYTF	TGTGCCAGTAGTATAGATCGAAAGGACTATGGCTACACCTTC
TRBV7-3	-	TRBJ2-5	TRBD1	CASSPKGQWQETQYF	TGTGCCAGCAGCCCAAAGGGACAGTGGCAAGAGACCCAGTACTTC
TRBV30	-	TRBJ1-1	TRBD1	CAWSGGQARTFF	TGTGCCTGGAGTGGGGGACAGGCGCGAACTTTCTTT
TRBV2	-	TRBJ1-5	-	CASSEMGPQHF	TGTGCCAGCAGTGAAATGGGGCCCCAGCATTTT
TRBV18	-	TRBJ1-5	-	CASSRSRDNPQPQHF	TGTGCCAGCTCACGGTCCAGGGACAATCCTCAGCCCCAGCATTTT
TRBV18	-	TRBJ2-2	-	CASSPPQGGRRNTGELFF	TGTGCCAGCTCACCACCCCAGGGTGGGAGGCGAAACACCGGGGAGCTGTTTTTT
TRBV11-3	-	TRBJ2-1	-	CASSLGGSISSYNEQFF	TGTGCCAGCAGCTTAGGTGGGTCCATAAGCTCCTACAATGAGCAGTTCTTC
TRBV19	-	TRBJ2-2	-	CASSIEGSTGELFF	TGTGCCAGTAGTATAGAAGGCAGCACCGGGGAGCTGTTTTTT
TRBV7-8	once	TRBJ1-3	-	CASSLPGSGNTIYF	TGTGCCAGCAGCTTACCGGGGTCGGGAAACACCATATATTTT
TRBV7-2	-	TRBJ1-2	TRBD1	CASSSGQGNGYGYTF	TGTGCCAGCAGCTCCGGACAGGGTAACGGCTATGGCTACACCTTC